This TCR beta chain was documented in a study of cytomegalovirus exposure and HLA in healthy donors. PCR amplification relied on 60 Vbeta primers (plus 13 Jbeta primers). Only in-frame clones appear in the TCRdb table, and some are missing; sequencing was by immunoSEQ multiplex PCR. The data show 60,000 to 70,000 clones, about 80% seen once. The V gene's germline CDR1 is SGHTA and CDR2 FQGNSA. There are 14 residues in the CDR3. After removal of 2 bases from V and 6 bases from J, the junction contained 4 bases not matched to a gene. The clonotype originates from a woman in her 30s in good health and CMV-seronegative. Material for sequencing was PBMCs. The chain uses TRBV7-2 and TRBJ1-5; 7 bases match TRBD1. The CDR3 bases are TGTGCCAGCAGCTTACAAGGGGGCGGTCAGCCCCAGCATTTT. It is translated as CASSLQGGGQPQHF.